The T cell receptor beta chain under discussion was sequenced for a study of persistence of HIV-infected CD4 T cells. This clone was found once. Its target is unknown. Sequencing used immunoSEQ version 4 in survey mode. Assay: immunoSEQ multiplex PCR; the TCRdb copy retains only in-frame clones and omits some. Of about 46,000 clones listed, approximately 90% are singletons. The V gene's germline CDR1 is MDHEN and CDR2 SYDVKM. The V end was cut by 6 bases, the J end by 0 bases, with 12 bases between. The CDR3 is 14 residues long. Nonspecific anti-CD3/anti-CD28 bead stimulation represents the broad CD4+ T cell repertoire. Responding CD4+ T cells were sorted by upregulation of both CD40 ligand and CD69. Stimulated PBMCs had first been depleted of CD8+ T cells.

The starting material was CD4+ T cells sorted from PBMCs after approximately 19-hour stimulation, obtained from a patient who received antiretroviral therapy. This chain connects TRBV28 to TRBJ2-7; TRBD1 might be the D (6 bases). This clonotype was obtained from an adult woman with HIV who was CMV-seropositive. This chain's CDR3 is CASRGTGSSYEQYF. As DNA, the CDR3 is TGTGCCAGCAGGGGCACAGGGAGCTCCTACGAGCAGTACTTC.